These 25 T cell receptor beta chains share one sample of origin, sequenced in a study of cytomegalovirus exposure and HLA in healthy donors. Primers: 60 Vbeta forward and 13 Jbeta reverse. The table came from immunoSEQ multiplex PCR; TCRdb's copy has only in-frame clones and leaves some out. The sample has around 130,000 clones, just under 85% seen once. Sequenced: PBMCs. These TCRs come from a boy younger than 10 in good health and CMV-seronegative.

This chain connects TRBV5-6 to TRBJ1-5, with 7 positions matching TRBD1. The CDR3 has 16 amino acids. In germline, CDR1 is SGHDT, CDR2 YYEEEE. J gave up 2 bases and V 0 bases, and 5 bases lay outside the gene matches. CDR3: CASSLGGGAGNQPQHF. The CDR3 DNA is TGTGCCAGCAGCTTGGGAGGGGGCGCGGGCAATCAGCCCCAGCATTTT.

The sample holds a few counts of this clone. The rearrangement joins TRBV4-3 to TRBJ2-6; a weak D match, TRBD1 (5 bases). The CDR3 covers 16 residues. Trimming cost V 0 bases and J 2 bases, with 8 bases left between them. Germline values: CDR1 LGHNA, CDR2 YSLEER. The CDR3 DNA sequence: TGCGCCAGCAGCCAAGATCAAGGGGCTGGGGCCAACGTCCTGACTTTC. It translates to CASSQDQGAGANVLTF.

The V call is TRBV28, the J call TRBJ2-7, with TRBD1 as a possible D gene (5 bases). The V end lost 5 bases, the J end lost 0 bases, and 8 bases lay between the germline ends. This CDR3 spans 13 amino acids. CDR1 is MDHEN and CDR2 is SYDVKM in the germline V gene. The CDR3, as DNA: TGTGCCAGCAGTACGACAGACTCCTACGAGCAGTACTTC. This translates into CASSTTDSYEQYF.

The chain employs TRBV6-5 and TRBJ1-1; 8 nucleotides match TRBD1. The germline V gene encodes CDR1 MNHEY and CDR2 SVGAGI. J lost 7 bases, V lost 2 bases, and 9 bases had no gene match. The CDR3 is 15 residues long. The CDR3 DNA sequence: TGTGCCAGCAGTTACAGGCAGGGGGCGGTCGGTGAAGCTTTCTTT. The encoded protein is CASSYRQGAVGEAFF.

CDR3 coding DNA: TGTGCCAGCAGCCCAACTGGGACTAAGGGGTCCGGGGAGCTGTTTTTT. It yields the protein CASSPTGTKGSGELFF. The V gene is TRBV7-2, the J gene TRBJ2-2; 7 nucleotides agree with TRBD2. Germline CDR1 and CDR2: SGHTA and FQGNSA. V trimming: 5 bases; J trimming: 6 bases; junction bases outside the gene matches: 12. This CDR3 is built from 16 residues.

The CDR3 reads CASSLARYGGSVSTDTQYF. The CDR3 DNA reads TGCGCCAGCAGCTTGGCGCGGTATGGGGGCTCTGTTAGCACAGATACGCAGTATTTT. The V and J genes are TRBV5-1 and TRBJ2-3; tentatively, D is TRBD1 (6 bases). The CDR3 is 19 residues long. The germline CDR1 and CDR2 sequences are SGHRS and YFSETQ. V lost 0 bases and J 0 bases, leaving 20 bases between the germline ends.

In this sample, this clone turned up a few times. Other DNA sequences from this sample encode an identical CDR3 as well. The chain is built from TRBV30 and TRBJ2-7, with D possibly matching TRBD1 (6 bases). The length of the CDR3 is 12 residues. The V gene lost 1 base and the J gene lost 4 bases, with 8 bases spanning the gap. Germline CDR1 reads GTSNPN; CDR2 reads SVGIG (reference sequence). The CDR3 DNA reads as TGTGCCTGGAGTGAGAGGGGGTACGAGCAGTACTTC. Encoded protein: CAWSERGYEQYF.

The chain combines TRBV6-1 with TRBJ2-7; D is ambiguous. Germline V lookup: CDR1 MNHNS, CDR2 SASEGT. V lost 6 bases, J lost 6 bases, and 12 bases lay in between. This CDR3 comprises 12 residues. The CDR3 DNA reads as TGTGCCAGCAGAGAACCCTGGGGCGAGCAGTACGTC. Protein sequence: CASREPWGEQYV.

The CDR3: CASGLVIAGGPLTRGGNEQFF. In DNA form, the CDR3 reads TGTGCTAGTGGTTTGGTTATTGCGGGAGGGCCACTAACAAGGGGGGGCAATGAGCAGTTCTTC. The chain recombines TRBV12-5 with TRBJ2-1; 9 nucleotides align to TRBD2. The ends lost 0 bases at V and 6 bases at J; junction bases unmatched: 21. The CDR3 runs to 21 residues. Germline CDR1 is LGHNT and CDR2 is FRNRAP.

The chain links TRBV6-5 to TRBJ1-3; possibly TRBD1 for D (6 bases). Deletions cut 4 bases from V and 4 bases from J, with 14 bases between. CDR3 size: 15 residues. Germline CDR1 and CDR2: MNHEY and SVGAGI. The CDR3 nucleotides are TGTGCCAGCAGTTCCCCAGAGACAGGCGGAAACACCATATATTTT. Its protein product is CASSSPETGGNTIYF.

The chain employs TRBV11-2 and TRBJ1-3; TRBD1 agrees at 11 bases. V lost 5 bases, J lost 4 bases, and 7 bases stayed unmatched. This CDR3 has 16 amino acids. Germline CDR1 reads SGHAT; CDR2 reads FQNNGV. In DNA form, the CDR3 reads TGTGCCAGCAGCCCCTGGACAGGGGGCTCGGGAAACACCATATATTTT. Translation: CASSPWTGGSGNTIYF.

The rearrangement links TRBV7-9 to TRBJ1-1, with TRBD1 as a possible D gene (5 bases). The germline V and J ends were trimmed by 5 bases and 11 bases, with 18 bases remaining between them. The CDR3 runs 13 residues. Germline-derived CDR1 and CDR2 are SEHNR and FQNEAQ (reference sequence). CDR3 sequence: CASSPAGQLQAFF. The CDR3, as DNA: TGTGCCAGCAGCCCCGCGGGGCAGCTACAGGCTTTCTTT.

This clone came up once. This CDR3 reads CASSTDREENYGYTF. The DNA of the CDR3 is TGTGCCAGCAGCACGGACAGGGAAGAGAACTATGGCTACACCTTC. The chain is built from TRBV9 and TRBJ1-2, with 8 bases matching TRBD1. CDR3 length: 15 amino acids. Germline loops: CDR1 SGDLS, CDR2 YYNGEE. J gave up 2 bases and V 4 bases, and 7 bases lay outside the gene matches.

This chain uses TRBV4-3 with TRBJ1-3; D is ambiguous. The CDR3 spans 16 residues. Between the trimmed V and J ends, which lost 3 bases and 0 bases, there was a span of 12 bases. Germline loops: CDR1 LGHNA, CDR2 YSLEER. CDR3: CASSQESHSSGNTIYF. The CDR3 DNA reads TGCGCCAGCAGCCAGGAGTCTCATTCCTCTGGAAACACCATATATTTT.

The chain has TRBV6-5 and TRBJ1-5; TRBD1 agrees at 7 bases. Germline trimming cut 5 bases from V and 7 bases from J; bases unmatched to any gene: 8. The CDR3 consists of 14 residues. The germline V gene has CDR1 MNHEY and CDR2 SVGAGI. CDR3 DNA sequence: TGTGCCAGCAGTGTTGACAGGGCCAACCAGCCCCAGCATTTT. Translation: CASSVDRANQPQHF.

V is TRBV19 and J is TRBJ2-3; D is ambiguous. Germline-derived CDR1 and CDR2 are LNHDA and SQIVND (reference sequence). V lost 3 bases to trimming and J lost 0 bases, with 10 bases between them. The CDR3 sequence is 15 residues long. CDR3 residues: CASSMLSASTDTQYF. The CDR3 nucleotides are TGTGCCAGTAGTATGTTGAGCGCCAGCACAGATACGCAGTATTTT.

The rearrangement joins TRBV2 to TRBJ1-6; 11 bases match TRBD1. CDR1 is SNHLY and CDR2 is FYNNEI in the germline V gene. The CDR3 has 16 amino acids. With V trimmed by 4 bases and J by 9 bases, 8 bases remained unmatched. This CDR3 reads CASSVSDRGHSSPLHF. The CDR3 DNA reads TGTGCCAGCAGTGTATCGGACAGGGGGCACAGTTCACCCCTCCACTTT.

The CDR3 DNA sequence: TGTGCCAGCAGTGGACAACAGCTGAACACCGGGGAGCTGTTTTTT. Translated, it gives CASSGQQLNTGELFF. The chain recombines TRBV6-1 with TRBJ2-2, with D unresolved. CDR1 and CDR2 from the germline V gene are MNHNS and SASEGT. CDR3 size: 15 residues. The ends were cut back, 4 bases at V and 1 base at J, with 10 bases in the middle.

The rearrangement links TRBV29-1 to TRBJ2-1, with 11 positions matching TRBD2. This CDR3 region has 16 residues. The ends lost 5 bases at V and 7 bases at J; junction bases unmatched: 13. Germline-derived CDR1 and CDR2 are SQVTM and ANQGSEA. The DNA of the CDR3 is TGCAGCGTTACAGGACTAGCGGGTTTAACGGGGAATGAGCAGTTCTTC. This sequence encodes CSVTGLAGLTGNEQFF.

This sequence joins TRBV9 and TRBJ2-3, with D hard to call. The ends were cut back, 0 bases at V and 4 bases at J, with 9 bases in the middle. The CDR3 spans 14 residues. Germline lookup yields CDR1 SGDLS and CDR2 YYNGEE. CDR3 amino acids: CASSVGTRADTQYF. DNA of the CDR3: TGTGCCAGCAGCGTAGGAACCCGGGCAGATACGCAGTATTTT.

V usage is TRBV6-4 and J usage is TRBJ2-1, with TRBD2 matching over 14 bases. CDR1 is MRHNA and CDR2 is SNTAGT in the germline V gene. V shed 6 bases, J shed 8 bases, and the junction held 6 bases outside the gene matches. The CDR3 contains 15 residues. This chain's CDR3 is CASSVGTSGGDEQFF. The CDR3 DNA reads TGTGCCAGCAGCGTAGGGACTAGCGGGGGAGATGAGCAGTTCTTC.

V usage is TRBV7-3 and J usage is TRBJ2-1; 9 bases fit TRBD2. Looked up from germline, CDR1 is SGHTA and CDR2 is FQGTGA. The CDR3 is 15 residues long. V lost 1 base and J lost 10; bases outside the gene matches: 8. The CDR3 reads CASSLSGGALKEQFF. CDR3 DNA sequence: TGTGCCAGCAGCTTAAGCGGGGGGGCGTTAAAGGAGCAGTTCTTC.

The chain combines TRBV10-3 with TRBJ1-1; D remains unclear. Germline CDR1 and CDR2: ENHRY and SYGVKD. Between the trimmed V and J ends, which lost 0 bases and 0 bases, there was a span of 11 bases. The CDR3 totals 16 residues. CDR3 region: CAISESITVMNTEAFF. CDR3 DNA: TGTGCCATCAGTGAGTCGATAACGGTAATGAACACTGAAGCTTTCTTT.

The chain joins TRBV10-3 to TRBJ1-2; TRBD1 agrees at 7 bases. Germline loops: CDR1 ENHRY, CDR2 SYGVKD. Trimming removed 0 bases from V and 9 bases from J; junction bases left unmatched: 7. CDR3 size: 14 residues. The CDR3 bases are TGTGCCATCAGTGAGTCAGGAGGGGGCTTAAGCTACACCTTC. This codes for CAISESGGGLSYTF.

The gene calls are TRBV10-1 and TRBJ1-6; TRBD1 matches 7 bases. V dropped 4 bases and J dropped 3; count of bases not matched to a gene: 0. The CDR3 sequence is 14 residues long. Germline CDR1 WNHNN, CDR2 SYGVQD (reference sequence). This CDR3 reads CASSGQGYNSPLHF. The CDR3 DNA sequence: TGCGCCAGCAGTGGACAGGGCTATAATTCACCCCTCCACTTT.